The 10 T cell receptor beta chains presented below share a single source sample, sequenced in a study of naive and memory T cell subsets. An equimolar mix of two oligonucleotides served as the beta constant-region primer for TRBC1 and TRBC2. TCRdb called the UMI-ligation and nested PCR reads again in MiXCR, with one record for every CDR3 protein. The sample has approximately 85,000 distinct CDR3 sequences; around 7% are singletons. Source material: central memory CD4+ T cells from blood. These receptors came from a human donor in good health.

A few counts support this clonotype. The chain is built from TRBV19 and TRBJ2-5, with TRBD2 identical over 10 bases. CDR1 LNHDA and CDR2 SQIVND come from the germline V gene (reference sequence). V shed 9 bases and J 3 bases; nucleotides not matched to a gene: 7. The CDR3 length is 14 residues. CDR3 bases: TGTGCCAGCCGGACTAGCGGTGGAAAAGAGACCCAGTACTTC. As protein: CASRTSGGKETQYF.

The table lists this clonotype with a few counts. The genes are TRBV20-1 and TRBJ2-4; maybe TRBD1 (5 bases). Per the germline V gene, CDR1 is DFQATT and CDR2 is SNEGSKA (reference sequence). The CDR3 covers 16 residues. V lost 6 bases to trimming and J lost 0 bases, with 18 bases between them. CDR3 amino acids: CSAPGAGALAKNIQYF. The CDR3 DNA sequence: TGCAGTGCCCCTGGGGCCGGCGCCTTAGCCAAAAACATTCAGTACTTC.

The table lists this clonotype with many counts. This chain uses TRBV7-9 with TRBJ2-5; D is ambiguous. The V and J ends lost 1 base and 2 bases respectively, with 11 bases between them. CDR3 length: 15 residues. Per germline, CDR1 SEHNR and CDR2 FQNEAQ (reference sequence). CDR3 nucleotides: TGTGCCAGCAGCTTAGAATTCAGCGAGCAAGAGACCCAGTACTTC. Protein sequence: CASSLEFSEQETQYF.

This clonotype appeared many times. The chain uses TRBV20-1 and TRBJ2-1; TRBD2 agrees at 8 bases. The CDR3 has 14 amino acids. The germline V gene has CDR1 DFQATT and CDR2 SNEGSKA (reference sequence). V trimming: 5 bases; J trimming: 8 bases; junction bases outside the gene matches: 11. DNA of the CDR3: TGCAGTGCTGCCGTAGCGGGACTTCGAGATGAGCAGTTCTTC. Translation gives CSAAVAGLRDEQFF.

This clonotype was observed many times. V usage is TRBV7-2 and J usage is TRBJ1-6; possible D gene TRBD1, 5 bases. CDR3 length equals 14 residues. The germline V gene encodes CDR1 SGHTA and CDR2 FQGNSA. The ends were cut back, 2 bases at V and 7 bases at J, with 9 bases in the middle. CDR3 protein: CASSLSGGNSPLHF. CDR3 coding DNA: TGTGCCAGCAGCTTAAGCGGGGGAAATTCACCCCTCCACTTT.

V and J are TRBV3-1 and TRBJ1-2; 9 bases match TRBD1. Germline CDR1 reads LGHDT; CDR2 reads YNNKEL (reference sequence). The junction had 10 bases not matched to a gene; V was cut back by 0 bases and J by 14 bases. The CDR3 runs to 14 residues. CDR3 coding DNA: TGTGCCAGCAGCCAAGAAGACAGGGGGGGTTTGGGGACCTTC. Translating gives CASSQEDRGGLGTF.

This clonotype came up many times. This rearrangement joins TRBV3-1 to TRBJ1-6; D gene unclear. The CDR3 spans 11 residues. V was clipped by 6 bases and J by 14 bases, with 11 bases between them. The germline CDR1 and CDR2 sequences are LGHDT and YNNKEL (reference sequence). The CDR3 loop reads CASRQSSTLHF. The CDR3 DNA sequence: TGTGCCAGCAGACAGTCCTCCACCCTCCACTTT.

This clonotype was seen many times. The chain carries TRBV20-1 and TRBJ2-3; D perhaps matches TRBD1 (5 bases). Per germline, CDR1 DFQATT and CDR2 SNEGSKA (reference sequence). The CDR3 is 14 residues long. Trimming removed 0 bases at V and 4 bases at J, with 11 bases between. Here the CDR3 reads CSAREWGRADTQYF. CDR3 sequence (DNA): TGCAGTGCTAGAGAGTGGGGCCGGGCAGATACGCAGTATTTT.

The rearrangement links TRBV7-8 to TRBJ2-1; 11 bases align to TRBD2. CDR1 is SGHVS and CDR2 is FQNEAQ in the germline V gene. V gave up 5 bases and J gave up 7 bases; unmatched junction bases: 13. This CDR3 has 17 amino acids. The CDR3 DNA follows: TGTGCCAGCAGCGGCTTGGTCGTAGCGGGAGGGCCAAATGAGCAGTTCTTC. Residues: CASSGLVVAGGPNEQFF. The full variable domain, completed using reference TRBV7-8 and TRBJ2-1, is GAGVSQSPRYKVAKRGQDVALRCDPISGHVSLFWYQQALGQGPEFLTYFQNEAQLDKSGLPSDRFFAERPEGSVSTLKIQRTQQEDSAVYLCASSGLVVAGGPNEQFFGPGTRLTVL.

This clonotype was counted between two and nine times. V is TRBV7-9 and J is TRBJ2-7; TRBD1 agrees at 8 bases. CDR3 size: 14 residues. From germline, CDR1 is SEHNR and CDR2 FQNEAQ (reference sequence). V gave up 7 bases and J gave up 6 bases; unmatched junction bases: 11. DNA of the CDR3: TGTGCCAGCAAGGGGGAATCGGACAGGGCCGAGCAGTACTTC. Its protein product is CASKGESDRAEQYF.